Reported below is one T cell receptor (beta chain). The germline gives CDR1 SQVTM, CDR2 ANQGSEA. This CDR3 spans 11 amino acids. Trimming at V came to 7 bases and at J to 8 bases, leaving 5 bases not matched to a gene. Each CDR3 protein is one row after TCRdb ran MiXCR on the 5' RACE reads. The sample lists about 10,000 distinct CDR3 sequences; around 23% were seen once. Noted time point: blood at routine non-recurrence follow-up after resection. These data belong to a study of spatial heterogeneity in lung cancer. The sample in question was PBMCs, obtained at follow-up. The clonotype originates from a male donor with early-stage non-small cell lung cancer. The chain couples TRBV29-1 to TRBJ2-1, with TRBD2 matching 7 bases. CDR3 protein: CSAPRGDEQFF. CDR3 bases: TGCAGCGCCCCCCGGGGGGATGAGCAGTTCTTC.